Sequencing of this TCR beta chain was carried out in a study of T cell repertoires in cytomegalovirus infection. With regard to this clonotype: Its specificity is not known.

CDR1 and CDR2 (germline): MNHNY, SVGAGI (reference sequence). V lost 0 bases and J 4 bases, leaving 15 bases between the germline ends. The CDR3 totals 17 residues. TCRdb re-analysed the reads in MiXCR, keeping a single row per CDR3 protein. The sample records some 800,000 distinct CDR3 sequences, approximately 29% being singletons. The receptor was derived from a human donor in good health (CMV status not recorded). Some clones in this sample may be carry-over from other donors' samples. The sample was cultured CD8+ T cells from PBMCs, taken from culture after CMV antigen stimulation. The J gene is TRBJ1-4, the V gene TRBV6-6; perhaps TRBD1 as D (6 bases). The CDR3 here is CASSYSSGGGGNEKLFF. The CDR3 DNA is TGTGCCAGCAGTTACTCCTCGGGCGGGGGCGGTAATGAAAAACTGTTTTTT.